Below are 2 T cell receptor beta chains sequenced from a single sample in a study of beta chain features in type 1 diabetes. The study reverse transcribed the entire isolated RNA, so it sequenced expressed TCRB transcripts. Clones were read by immunoSEQ multiplex PCR, and TCRdb kept only the in-frame ones, dropping some. The sample shows under 800,000 clones, 15% to 18% of them seen only once. Sequencing was done on a sample of naive CD4+ T cells from blood. The receptors originated from a man aged 18 to 29 in good health.

This clone was seen a few times. This sequence joins TRBV10-2 and TRBJ2-7; D ambiguous. Looked up from germline, CDR1 is WSHSY and CDR2 is SAAADI. The V gene lost 8 bases and the J gene lost 0 bases, with 26 bases spanning the gap. This CDR3 has 18 residues. This CDR3 is CASLNQLLSGSSSYEQYF. Here the CDR3 DNA reads TGCGCCAGCCTAAACCAACTCCTGTCCGGGTCTAGCTCCTACGAGCAGTACTTC.

The chain is built from TRBV19 and TRBJ2-7; no reliable D call. The CDR3 spans 12 residues. Germline-derived CDR1 and CDR2 are LNHDA and SQIVND (reference sequence). V was trimmed by 11 bases and J by 4 bases, leaving 15 bases between them. DNA for the CDR3: TGTGCCCGAACATGGCTTTCGTACGAGCAGTACTTC. Encoded protein: CARTWLSYEQYF.